This paragraph covers one T cell receptor beta chain sequence. Its target is not known. The sample contains more than one DNA sequence encoding this CDR3. Assay: immunoSEQ multiplex PCR; the TCRdb copy retains only in-frame clones and omits some. This table holds 20,000 to 30,000 clones, roughly 90% found once. V was trimmed by 1 base and J by 0 bases, leaving 6 bases between them. CDR1 and CDR2 (germline): KGHSH, LQKENI. This CDR3 is 14 amino acids long. The data were taken from a study of OX40 agonist ivuxolimab in advanced cancers. Turning to the study itself: Patients were infused with ivuxolimab every 2 weeks at 0.01 to 10 mg/kg. People who had prior anti-PD-1, anti-PD-L1 or anti-CTLA-4 therapy could take part, and less than 50% had some.

General observations from the study: Antigens targeted by the expanded peripheral T cells were not determined. At doses 0.1 to 3.0 mg/kg, CD4+ and CD8+ clones expanded.

The material was CD4+ or CD8+ T cells sorted from blood, obtained in a trial of the OX40 agonist ivuxolimab. The J gene is TRBJ1-1, the V gene TRBV18; no clear D gene. The receptor comes from an adult with an advanced solid tumor such as melanoma, head and neck, liver or kidney cancer. CDR3 amino acids: CASSPLNMNTEAFF. The CDR3 nucleotides are TGTGCCAGCTCACCACTTAATATGAACACTGAAGCTTTCTTT.